These 7 T cell receptor beta chains were all obtained from the same sample, sequenced in a study of OX40 agonist ivuxolimab in advanced cancers. Assay used: immunoSEQ multiplex PCR; TCRdb lists only in-frame clones, some missing. The sample includes 7,000 to 9,500 clones, 65% to 80% of them seen just once. This specimen was CD4+ or CD8+ T cells sorted from blood, taken in a trial of the OX40 agonist ivuxolimab. Source of these receptors: an adult with an advanced solid tumor such as melanoma, head and neck, liver or kidney cancer.

V is TRBV10-2 and J is TRBJ2-2, with no clear D. V shed 8 bases and J shed 4 bases, with 8 bases lying between them. From germline, CDR1 is WSHSY and CDR2 SAAADI. The CDR3 spans 12 residues. The CDR3 DNA sequence: TGCGCCAGCGGGTGGGGCACCGGGGAGCTGTTTTTT. This codes for CASGWGTGELFF.

The V gene is TRBV7-3, the J gene TRBJ2-1; D is unresolved. V was trimmed by 2 bases and J by 0 bases, leaving 5 bases between them. The CDR3 is 14 residues long. Germline V gene lookup returns CDR1 SGHTA and CDR2 FQGTGA. The CDR3 DNA is TGTGCCAGCAGCTTAGATAACTCCTACAATGAGCAGTTCTTC. Its translation is CASSLDNSYNEQFF.

The rearrangement links TRBV7-2 to TRBJ2-2, with 8 bases matching TRBD1. Trimming at V came to 1 base and at J to 3 bases, leaving 7 bases not matched to a gene. The CDR3 has 17 amino acids. Germline assignment: CDR1 SGHTA and CDR2 FQGNSA. The CDR3 DNA sequence: TGTGCCAGCAGCTTAGACGCAGGGGGCGCGGACACCGGGGAGCTGTTTTTT. Encoded protein: CASSLDAGGADTGELFF.

This clone appeared a single time. The chain carries TRBV29-1 and TRBJ2-7, with 15 bases identical to TRBD2. This CDR3 spans 16 amino acids. The germline gives CDR1 SQVTM, CDR2 ANQGSEA. With V trimmed by 4 bases and J by 0 bases, 4 bases remained unmatched. For the CDR3, the DNA is TGCAGCGTTGTAGGGACTAGCGGGGGGTCCTCCTACGAGCAGTACTTC. This gives the protein CSVVGTSGGSSYEQYF.

The chain employs TRBV9 and TRBJ2-3; maybe TRBD2 (7 bases). V lost 0 bases, J lost 2 bases, and 10 bases lay in between. The CDR3 has 15 residues. Germline assignment: CDR1 SGDLS and CDR2 YYNGEE. Written as DNA, the CDR3 is TGTGCCAGCAGCGTAGGGGCGGGGGCCACAGATACGCAGTATTTT. Amino acid sequence: CASSVGAGATDTQYF.

The chain is built from TRBV6-1 and TRBJ2-3; 10 bases align to TRBD2. The CDR3 consists of 16 residues. Germline V gene data show CDR1 as MNHNS and CDR2 as SASEGT. V shed 3 bases, J shed 0 bases, and the junction held 3 bases outside the gene matches. The CDR3: CASSEWTSGSTDTQYF. CDR3 in DNA: TGTGCCAGCAGTGAGTGGACTAGCGGTAGCACAGATACGCAGTATTTT.

This sequence joins TRBV4-3 and TRBJ1-3; D unresolved. This CDR3 is 15 amino acids long. Germline CDR1 and CDR2: LGHNA and YSLEER. V gave up 1 base and J gave up 0 bases, with 7 bases separating them. CDR3 sequence: CASSQGTDSGNTIYF. The CDR3 coding sequence is TGCGCCAGCAGCCAAGGGACGGACTCTGGAAACACCATATATTTT.